The clone carrying this T cell receptor (beta chain) was counted a few times. Its specificity is unknown. The data derive from a study of vaccination and CD4 T cells after COVID-19. Study background: The post-vaccine samples came a median around 71 days after dose two (range 14 to 241).

Described treatment: approximately 10-day PBMC culture with coronavirus spike peptide pools or control peptides (ViraFEST assay). Scientists ran DNA taken from cultured CD4+ T cells through the Oncomine TCR Beta short-read assay for sequencing. TCRdb passed the PCR reads through MiXCR, listing each CDR3 protein once. The table shows 15,000 to 20,000 distinct CDR3 sequences, with roughly two fifths occurring only once. CDR1 is MNHEY and CDR2 is SMNVEV in the germline V gene (reference sequence). This CDR3 has 15 residues. V was cut by 5 bases and J by 6 bases, with 17 bases left in between. The source was CD4+ T cells from blood, cultured in vitro, collected after SARS-CoV-2 vaccination. The source of this sequence is a human donor who had recovered from COVID-19. V usage is TRBV27 and J usage is TRBJ2-1, with unresolved D. In DNA, the CDR3 is TGTGCCAGCAGTGCCGGTTTTCAGGTGTTCAATGAGCAGTTCTTC. Its protein product is CASSAGFQVFNEQFF.